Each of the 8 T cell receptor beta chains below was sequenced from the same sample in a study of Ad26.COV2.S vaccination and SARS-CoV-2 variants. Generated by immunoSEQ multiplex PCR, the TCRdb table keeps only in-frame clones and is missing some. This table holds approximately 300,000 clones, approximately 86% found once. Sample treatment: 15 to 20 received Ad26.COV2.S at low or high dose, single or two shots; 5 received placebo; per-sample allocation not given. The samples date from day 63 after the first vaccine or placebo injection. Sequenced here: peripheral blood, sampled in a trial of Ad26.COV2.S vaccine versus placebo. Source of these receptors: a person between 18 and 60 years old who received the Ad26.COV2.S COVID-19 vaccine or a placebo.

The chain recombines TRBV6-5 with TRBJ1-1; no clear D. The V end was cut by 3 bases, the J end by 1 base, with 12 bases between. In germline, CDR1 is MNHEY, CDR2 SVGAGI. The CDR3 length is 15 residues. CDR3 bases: TGTGCCAGCAGTTATTCCGGTCCCCGGAACACTGAAGCTTTCTTT. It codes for CASSYSGPRNTEAFF.

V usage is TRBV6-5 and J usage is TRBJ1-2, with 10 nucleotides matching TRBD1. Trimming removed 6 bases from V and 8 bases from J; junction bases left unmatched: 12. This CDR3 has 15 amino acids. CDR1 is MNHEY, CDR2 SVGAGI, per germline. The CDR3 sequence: CASRSGDRGVKGYTF. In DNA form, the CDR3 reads TGTGCCAGCAGAAGTGGGGACAGGGGAGTGAAAGGCTACACCTTC.

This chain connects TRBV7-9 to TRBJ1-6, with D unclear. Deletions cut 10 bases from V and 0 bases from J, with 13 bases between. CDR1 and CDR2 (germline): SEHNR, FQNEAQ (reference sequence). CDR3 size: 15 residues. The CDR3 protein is CATRARSSYNSPLHF. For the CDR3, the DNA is TGTGCCACCCGAGCGCGGAGCTCCTATAATTCACCCCTCCACTTT.

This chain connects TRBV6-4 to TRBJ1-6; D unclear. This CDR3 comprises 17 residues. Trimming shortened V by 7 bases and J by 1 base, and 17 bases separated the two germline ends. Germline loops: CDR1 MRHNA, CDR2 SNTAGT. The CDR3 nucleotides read TGTGCCAGCACCTCGTCCCCATACGGGTCCTATAATTCACCCCTCCACTTT. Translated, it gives CASTSSPYGSYNSPLHF.

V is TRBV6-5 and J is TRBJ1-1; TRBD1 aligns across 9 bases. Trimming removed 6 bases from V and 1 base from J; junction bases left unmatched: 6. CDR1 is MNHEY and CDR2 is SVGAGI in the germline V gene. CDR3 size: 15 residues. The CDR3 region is CASRPTGGENTEAFF. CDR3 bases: TGTGCCAGCAGGCCGACAGGGGGGGAGAACACTGAAGCTTTCTTT.

The CDR3 bases are TGTGCCTGGAGTTGGGGAAATGAGCAGTTCTTC. Protein: CAWSWGNEQFF. The chain carries TRBV30 and TRBJ2-1; D call uncertain. Trimming took off 2 bases at V and 7 bases at J, with 6 bases between the two ends. CDR1 GTSNPN and CDR2 SVGIG come from the germline V gene (reference sequence). The CDR3 totals 11 residues.

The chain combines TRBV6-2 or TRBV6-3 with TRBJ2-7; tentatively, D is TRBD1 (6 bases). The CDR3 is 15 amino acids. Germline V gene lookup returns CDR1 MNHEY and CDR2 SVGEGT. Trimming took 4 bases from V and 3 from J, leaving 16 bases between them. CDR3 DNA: TGTGCCAGCAGTTTATTTGGTACAGGGAGCTACGAGCAGTACTTC. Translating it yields CASSLFGTGSYEQYF.

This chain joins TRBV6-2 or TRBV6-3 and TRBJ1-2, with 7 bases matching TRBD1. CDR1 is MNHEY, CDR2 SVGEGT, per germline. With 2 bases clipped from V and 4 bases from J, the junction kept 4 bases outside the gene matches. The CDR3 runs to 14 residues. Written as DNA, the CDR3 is TGTGCCAGCAGTTACCAAGGGGGCACCTATGGCTACACCTTC. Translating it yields CASSYQGGTYGYTF.